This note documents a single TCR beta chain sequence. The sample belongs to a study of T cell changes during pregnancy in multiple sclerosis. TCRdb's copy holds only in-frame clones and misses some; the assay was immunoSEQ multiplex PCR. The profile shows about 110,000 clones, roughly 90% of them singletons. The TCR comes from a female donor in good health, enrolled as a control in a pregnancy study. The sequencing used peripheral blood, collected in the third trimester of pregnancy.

The CDR3 is CASSLWGGEKLFF. The DNA for the CDR3 is TGTGCCAGCAGTTTGTGGGGCGGTGAAAAACTGTTTTTT. V and J are TRBV27 and TRBJ1-4, with a tentative D call TRBD1 (5 bases). This CDR3 is 13 amino acids long. Germline CDR1 MNHEY, CDR2 SMNVEV (reference sequence). V shed 3 bases and J shed 7 bases, with 9 bases lying between them.